This T cell receptor beta chain emerged from a study of blood T cell repertoires in COVID-19. Study summary: Samples came from the United States, Italy and Spain, spanning acute and convalescent COVID-19. The analysed material was cDNA or gDNA that came from T cells, B-cell-depleted T cells, or PBMCs.

Original methodology: Estimates of nucleated cell counts were drawn from the amplification of reference gene primers. Some clones are missing from TCRdb's copy, which holds only in-frame ones; the method was immunoSEQ multiplex PCR. That table gives V, J and clone size, and the DNA gave D and trimming. Of fewer than 150,000 clones in the sample, 84% are singletons; the top ten hold about 5.8%. CDR3 size: 20 residues. V lost 0 bases to trimming and J lost 3 bases, with 23 bases between them. Germline values: CDR1 MGHRA, CDR2 YSYEKL. Sequencing used peripheral blood. V is TRBV4-1 and J is TRBJ1-4; D call uncertain. The TCR was taken from a human donor in a cohort sampled during active COVID-19. DNA for the CDR3: TGCGCCAGCAGCCAAGACCTGGCAGGCAAAACTCGTCCGGCTAATGAAAAACTGTTTTTT. It encodes CASSQDLAGKTRPANEKLFF.